Below are 28 T cell receptor beta chains sequenced from a single sample in a study of beta chain features in type 1 diabetes. Sequenced material consisted of expressed TCRB transcripts (all of the isolated RNA was reverse transcribed). Libraries were prepared by immunoSEQ multiplex PCR; TCRdb keeps only in-frame clonotypes and omits some of them. The data hold around 300,000 clones, with 11% to 15% observed a single time. Material for sequencing was central memory CD4+ T cells from blood. These receptors were obtained from a man in his thirties or forties in good health.

The gene calls are TRBV25-1 and TRBJ2-7; D is undetermined. The germline gives CDR1 MGHDK, CDR2 SYGVNS. The CDR3 consists of 11 residues. V lost 4 bases to trimming and J lost 3 bases, with 4 bases between them. The CDR3 region has the DNA TGTGCCAGCAGTGGGGGCTACGAGCAGTACTTC. It encodes CASSGGYEQYF.

V is TRBV2 and J is TRBJ1-1; D gene ambiguous. There are 14 residues in the CDR3. The germline CDR1 and CDR2 sequences are SNHLY and FYNNEI. The V end lost 1 base, the J end lost 5 bases, and 11 bases lay between the germline ends. CDR3 sequence: CASSEGGGFTEAFF. The CDR3 DNA sequence: TGTGCCAGCAGTGAAGGAGGAGGTTTTACTGAAGCTTTCTTT. The full variable domain, with the rest looked up from reference TRBV2 and TRBJ1-1, is EPEVTQTPSHQVTQMGQEVILRCVPISNHLYFYWYRQILGQKVEFLVSFYNNEISEKSEIFDDQFSVERPDGSNFTLKIRSTKLEDSAMYFCASSEGGGFTEAFFGQGTRLTVV.

This clone was observed a handful of times. The genes are TRBV5-8 and TRBJ2-6; D may be TRBD2 (5 bases). The germline CDR1 and CDR2 sequences are SGHTS and YDEGEE. V lost 0 bases and J 4 bases, leaving 8 bases between the germline ends. The CDR3 contains 15 residues. In nucleotides, the CDR3 is TGTGCCAGCAGCTTGGAGGGAGCCGGGGCCAACGTCCTGACTTTC. This sequence encodes CASSLEGAGANVLTF.

This clone was picked up a small number of times. The V call is TRBV15, the J call TRBJ2-3; TRBD2 matches at 9 bases. CDR1 and CDR2 from the germline V gene are LNHNV and YYDKDF (reference sequence). J lost 0 bases, V lost 0 bases, and 7 bases had no gene match. The CDR3 is 18 amino acids. The CDR3 reads CATSRDLVTSGSTDTQYF. Here the CDR3 DNA reads TGTGCCACCAGCAGAGATTTGGTCACTAGCGGGAGCACAGATACGCAGTATTTT.

This chain links TRBV7-2 with TRBJ2-3, with 10 bases identical to TRBD2. Germline V gene lookup returns CDR1 SGHTA and CDR2 FQGNSA. This CDR3 is built from 16 residues. V shed 7 bases and J 7 bases; nucleotides not matched to a gene: 14. In nucleotides, the CDR3 is TGTGCCAGCACCCCTAACCTAGCGGGGGCCGTGAATACGCAGTATTTT. Residues: CASTPNLAGAVNTQYF.

The chain employs TRBV29-1 and TRBJ2-3; perhaps TRBD1 as D (6 bases). Germline V gene lookup returns CDR1 SQVTM and CDR2 ANQGSEA. Deletions cut 7 bases from V and 7 bases from J, with 15 bases between. The CDR3 extends over 12 amino acids. In DNA form, the CDR3 reads TGCAGCGGGACACAGGGTGGGAATACGCAGTATTTT. Its translation is CSGTQGGNTQYF.

Turning to this clone: This specimen includes other DNA sequences encoding the same CDR3. V usage is TRBV11-2 and J usage is TRBJ2-3; TRBD2 matches 7 bases. J was trimmed by 4 bases and V by 3 bases; bases with no gene match: 1. The germline gives CDR1 SGHAT, CDR2 FQNNGV. The CDR3 sequence is 13 residues long. The CDR3 bases are TGTGCCAGCAGCTTGGGGGGGGCAGATACGCAGTATTTT. This sequence encodes CASSLGGADTQYF.

This clone occurred a few times. This chain connects TRBV5-4 to TRBJ2-3; TRBD2 matches 8 bases. CDR3 length: 18 amino acids. CDR1 and CDR2 from the germline V gene are SGHNT and YYREEE (reference sequence). The junction had 15 bases not matched to a gene; V was cut back by 1 base and J by 5 bases. The CDR3 DNA sequence: TGTGCCAGCAGCTTGTACGGATTCGAGGCGGGGGGCGGAGATACGCAGTATTTT. This encodes CASSLYGFEAGGGDTQYF.

The chain links TRBV2 to TRBJ2-2; TRBD1 might be the D (6 bases). This CDR3 spans 13 amino acids. CDR1 is SNHLY and CDR2 is FYNNEI in the germline V gene. V gave up 6 bases and J gave up 1 base, with 6 bases separating them. The CDR3 sequence: CASRTGNTGELFF. The DNA of the CDR3 is TGTGCCAGCAGGACAGGGAACACCGGGGAGCTGTTTTTT.

The V and J genes are TRBV7-2 and TRBJ2-1; 9 bases are shared with TRBD2. After removal of 1 base from V and 8 bases from J, the junction contained 6 bases not matched to a gene. This CDR3 has 15 residues. Germline V gene data show CDR1 as SGHTA and CDR2 as FQGNSA. The CDR3 reads CASSLGGLAFDEQFF. The CDR3 DNA is TGTGCCAGCAGCTTAGGGGGACTAGCTTTCGATGAGCAGTTCTTC.

This clone showed up just a few times. The genes are TRBV6-5 and TRBJ2-2; 8 bases line up with TRBD1. The V gene's germline CDR1 is MNHEY and CDR2 SVGAGI. The length of the CDR3 is 15 residues. Germline trimming cut 7 bases from V and 4 bases from J; bases unmatched to any gene: 8. The CDR3 DNA sequence: TGTGCCAGCACCATTGGGACAGGAGGCACCGGGGAGCTGTTTTTT. It translates to CASTIGTGGTGELFF.

The J gene is TRBJ2-3, the V gene TRBV7-2, with TRBD2 matching over 7 bases. Trimming removed 1 base from V and 7 bases from J; junction bases left unmatched: 8. Germline CDR1 SGHTA, CDR2 FQGNSA. The length of the CDR3 is 15 residues. The CDR3 here is CASSLDRGVVYTQYF. Written as DNA, the CDR3 is TGTGCCAGCAGCTTAGACCGGGGGGTAGTCTATACGCAGTATTTT. The variable domain in full, completed from reference TRBV7-2 and TRBJ2-3, reads GAGVSQSPSNKVTEKGKDVELRCDPISGHTALYWYRQSLGQGLEFLIYFQGNSAPDKSGLPSDRFSAERTGGSVSTLTIQRTQQEDSAVYLCASSLDRGVVYTQYFGPGTRLTVL.

This chain connects TRBV2 to TRBJ2-3; 11 nucleotides align to TRBD2. The trim removed 8 bases at V and 9 bases at J, leaving 10 bases unmatched. CDR3 length: 14 residues. From germline, CDR1 is SNHLY and CDR2 FYNNEI. The CDR3 region has the DNA TGTGCCAGCCGGATAGCGGGGGGGTTTGACACGCAGTATTTT. It encodes CASRIAGGFDTQYF.

This clone was counted only a few times. V is TRBV4-2 and J is TRBJ2-5, with D maybe TRBD2 (5 bases). CDR1 and CDR2 from the germline V gene are LGHNA and YNFKEQ. V was shortened by 4 bases and J by 2 bases, with 8 bases between the two germline ends. CDR3 length: 13 residues. This CDR3 is CASSLGVQETQYF. In nucleotides, the CDR3 is TGTGCCAGCAGCCTCGGGGTTCAAGAGACCCAGTACTTC.

The chain couples TRBV6-1 to TRBJ2-1; D possibly uses TRBD1 or TRBD2 (5 bases each). The CDR3 contains 13 residues. Trimming removed 4 bases from V and 2 bases from J, with 6 bases in between. The germline CDR1 and CDR2 sequences are MNHNS and SASEGT. Here the CDR3 reads CASSGDAYNEQFF. The CDR3 region has the DNA TGTGCCAGCAGTGGGGACGCCTACAATGAGCAGTTCTTC.

The chain uses TRBV7-9 and TRBJ2-1; the D gene could be TRBD1 or TRBD2 (6 bases each). With 5 bases removed from V and 6 bases from J, the gap between germline ends came to 11 bases. Germline V CDR1 and CDR2: SEHNR, FQNEAQ (reference sequence). The CDR3 runs to 13 residues. CDR3 in amino acids: CASSTQGGNEQFF. CDR3 nucleotide sequence: TGTGCCAGCAGCACACAGGGAGGCAATGAGCAGTTCTTC.

The J gene is TRBJ2-5, the V gene TRBV19; maybe TRBD1 (6 bases). V was pared by 4 bases and J by 5 bases, with 17 bases between. Per germline, CDR1 LNHDA and CDR2 SQIVND (reference sequence). The CDR3 consists of 15 residues. The CDR3 DNA reads as TGTGCCAGTAGTAATGCGTGGGATAGGGGGGAGACCCAGTACTTC. Encoded protein: CASSNAWDRGETQYF.

The chain combines TRBV5-1 with TRBJ1-1; D may be TRBD1 (6 bases). CDR1 and CDR2 (germline): SGHRS, YFSETQ. Trimming pared 6 bases from V and 2 bases from J, leaving 11 bases between. The CDR3 has 13 residues. CDR3 nucleotide sequence: TGCGCCAGCAAGCGACAGGTCAACACTGAAGCTTTCTTT. Translation gives CASKRQVNTEAFF.

This chain connects TRBV5-5 to TRBJ1-2; perhaps TRBD1 as D (5 bases). In germline, CDR1 is SGHKS, CDR2 YYEKEE (reference sequence). This CDR3 contains 17 residues. The V and J ends lost 1 base and 2 bases respectively, with 18 bases between them. CDR3 sequence: CASSLNGQGVGNYGYTF. For the CDR3, the DNA is TGTGCCAGCAGCTTGAACGGTCAGGGTGTCGGAAACTATGGCTACACCTTC.

This clone was seen more than once but under ten times. The same CDR3 arises from other DNA sequences in this sample as well. The CDR3 DNA reads TGTGCCAGCAGCTTAGAACGTACAGATACGCAGTATTTT. This encodes CASSLERTDTQYF. The rearrangement joins TRBV11-2 to TRBJ2-3; D gene uncertain. In germline, CDR1 is SGHAT, CDR2 FQNNGV. The CDR3 runs to 13 residues. Trimming took off 0 bases at V and 3 bases at J, with 4 bases between the two ends.

This chain uses TRBV9 with TRBJ2-1; a possible D gene is TRBD1 (6 bases). V lost 4 bases, J lost 7 bases, and 12 bases lay in between. The length of the CDR3 is 13 residues. Germline-derived CDR1 and CDR2 are SGDLS and YYNGEE. CDR3 sequence: CASSQGQSNEQFF. CDR3 nucleotide sequence: TGTGCCAGCAGCCAAGGACAGTCTAATGAGCAGTTCTTC.

This clone was detected many times. The CDR3 nucleotides are TGTGCCAGCAGCTCTCGACAGGCTGAAAAACTGTTTTTT. It codes for CASSSRQAEKLFF. This chain connects TRBV7-2 to TRBJ1-4; possibly TRBD1 for D (6 bases). The length of the CDR3 is 13 residues. The V and J ends lost 4 bases and 7 bases respectively, with 10 bases between them. Germline V gene data show CDR1 as SGHTA and CDR2 as FQGNSA.

This chain connects TRBV4-1 to TRBJ1-2, with D uncertain. Per germline, CDR1 MGHRA and CDR2 YSYEKL. V lost 0 bases and J lost 4, with 6 bases in between. The CDR3 has 13 amino acids. CDR3 amino acids: CASSQDPTYGYTF. In DNA form, the CDR3 reads TGCGCCAGCAGCCAAGATCCAACCTATGGCTACACCTTC.

This clone has at least ten counts. The chain carries TRBV19 and TRBJ2-6; D may match TRBD1 or TRBD2 (5 bases each). CDR3 length equals 16 residues. V lost 4 bases and J 0 bases, leaving 10 bases between the germline ends. Germline CDR1 LNHDA, CDR2 SQIVND (reference sequence). The CDR3 loop is CASSTGALSGANVLTF. As DNA, the CDR3 is TGTGCCAGTAGTACCGGGGCCCTCTCTGGGGCCAACGTCCTGACTTTC.

The chain employs TRBV11-3 and TRBJ1-1, with 8 nucleotides matching TRBD1. This CDR3 is 15 amino acids long. V gave up 5 bases and J gave up 0 bases; unmatched junction bases: 5. Germline V gene sequence: CDR1 SGHNT, CDR2 YENEEA. CDR3 in amino acids: CASSIQTGVNTEAFF. CDR3 in DNA: TGTGCCAGCAGCATACAGACAGGGGTGAACACTGAAGCTTTCTTT.

This clone was detected only a few times. V is TRBV18 and J is TRBJ2-7; no clear D. V was pared by 3 bases and J by 5 bases, with 11 bases between. The germline CDR1 and CDR2 sequences are KGHSH and LQKENI. The CDR3 is 13 residues long. The CDR3 DNA reads as TGTGCCAGCTCACCGAATCGGATCAACGAGCAGTACTTC. Translating gives CASSPNRINEQYF. Together with reference TRBV18 and TRBJ2-7, the CDR3 gives the full variable domain: NAGVMQNPRHLVRRRGQEARLRCSPMKGHSHVYWYRQLPEEGLKFMVYLQKENIIDESGMPKERFSAEFPKEGPSILRIQQVVRGDSAAYFCASSPNRINEQYFGPGTRLTVT.

V and J are TRBV6-5 and TRBJ2-4; D might be TRBD2 (5 bases). From germline, CDR1 is MNHEY and CDR2 SVGAGI. This CDR3 is 11 amino acids long. V gave up 2 bases and J gave up 15 bases, with 11 bases separating them. The CDR3 DNA is TGTGCCAGCAGTTACGGACTCGGCTCGTACTTC. It is translated as CASSYGLGSYF.

The table lists this clone with a few counts. The CDR3 bases are TGTGCCAGCAGCGCGACGGGACAGGGGCCCTACAATGAGCAGTTCTTC. Its protein is CASSATGQGPYNEQFF. The genes are TRBV7-3 and TRBJ2-1; 10 bases match TRBD1. The junction had 6 bases not matched to a gene; V was cut back by 5 bases and J by 2 bases. Germline values: CDR1 SGHTA, CDR2 FQGTGA. The CDR3 is 16 amino acids. The full variable domain, completed using reference TRBV7-3 and TRBJ2-1, is GAGVSQTPSNKVTEKGKYVELRCDPISGHTALYWYRQSLGQGPEFLIYFQGTGAADDSGLPNDRFFAVRPEGSVSTLKIQRTERGDSAVYLCASSATGQGPYNEQFFGPGTRLTVL.